This TCR beta chain is from a study of blood T cell repertoires in COVID-19. V shed 1 base and J shed 8 bases, with 14 bases lying between them. The CDR3 loop spans 14 amino acids. Germline assignment: CDR1 LGHDT and CDR2 YNNKEL (reference sequence). Original data processing: Scientists estimated how many nucleated cells there were by amplifying reference gene primers. Sequenced by immunoSEQ multiplex PCR; TCRdb stores in-frame clones only, minus some. From that table come the V and J calls and clone size; the DNA was used to work out D and trimming. The sample has over 130,000 clones, 80% to 85% seen once.

The chain has TRBV3-1 (or the pseudogene TRBV3-2) and TRBJ1-2, with D possibly TRBD1 on 6 matching bases. Sequenced material: peripheral blood. The receptor's source is a woman aged 55-70 years with acute or convalescent COVID-19. This CDR3 is CASSQVPTGSGYTF. The CDR3 nucleotides are TGTGCCAGCAGCCAAGTGCCCACAGGGAGCGGCTACACCTTC.